This TCR beta chain comes out of a study of T cell repertoires in cytomegalovirus infection. Findings of the study overall: What dominated the ex vivo response were HLA-C-restricted CMV-specific TCR beta clonotypes. CMV carriers having the relevant HLA were flagged by cumulative public TCR beta family frequency.

The CDR3 contains 15 residues. The junction had 6 bases not matched to a gene; V was cut back by 2 bases and J by 4 bases. In germline, CDR1 is LNHDA, CDR2 SQIVND (reference sequence). This clonotype was counted only a few times. Its antigen is not identified. TCRdb passed the reads through MiXCR, listing each CDR3 protein once. This table has some 800,000 distinct CDR3 sequences, around a third appearing once. The chain couples TRBV19 to TRBJ2-7; TRBD1 aligns across 9 bases. The sequence derives from a human donor in good health (CMV status not recorded). Some clones in this sample may be carry-over from other donors' samples. The sample in question was cultured CD8+ T cells from PBMCs, obtained from culture after CMV antigen stimulation. CDR3 sequence (DNA): TGTGCCAGTAGTATACTCCGGGACAGGGTTTACGAGCAGTACTTC. Its protein product is CASSILRDRVYEQYF.